This record looks at one T cell receptor beta chain sequence and its context. This sample is part of a study of blood T cell repertoires in COVID-19. Overall study: There were acute and convalescent COVID-19 samples, and they came from the United States, Italy and Spain. The cDNA or gDNA used as material had been derived from T cells, B-cell-depleted T cells, or PBMCs.

How the authors handled the data: Nucleated cell number was recorded as an estimate derived from reference gene primer amplification. Produced via immunoSEQ multiplex PCR; TCRdb's table is partial and in-frame only. V and J calls and clone size come straight from that table; D and trimming were deduced from the DNA. The top ten clones hold more than 5% of a sample with about 340,000 clones, 85% to 90% of them seen once. The Seattle site enrolled patients during active infection and followed them longitudinally. J gave up 2 bases and V 5 bases, and 3 bases lay outside the gene matches. This CDR3 comprises 15 residues. The V gene's germline CDR1 is SNHLY and CDR2 FYNNEI.

The source is a woman between 45 and 60 years old with COVID-19, enrolled during active disease. The rearrangement joins TRBV2 to TRBJ2-3; TRBD1 matches 11 bases. The sequencing input was peripheral blood. CDR3 in amino acids: CASSRTGGSTDTQYF. The CDR3 coding sequence is TGTGCCAGCAGTCGGACAGGGGGCTCCACAGATACGCAGTATTTT.